The present entry profiles one T cell receptor (beta chain) with its context. Reverse transcribed after extraction, RNA yielded cDNA as the sequencing template. The protocol was immunoSEQ multiplex PCR, while the TCRdb copy is restricted to in-frame clones and leaves out a portion. There are over 150,000 clones in the sample; approximately 60% occur only once, and 14% lies in the top ten. Germline assignment: CDR1 DFQATT and CDR2 SNEGSKA (reference sequence). V was cut by 6 bases and J by 5 bases, with 11 bases left in between. The CDR3 is 11 residues long. Treatment in this sample: oral pan-JAK inhibitor, 5-10 mg twice daily. Researchers gathered lesional scalp punch biopsies and peripheral blood from patients with alopecia areata. These data belong to a study of CD8+ T cells in alopecia areata. The wider study: Percent of scalp involved defined treated patients' severity scores.

This sequence was found in a human donor with alopecia areata. V usage is TRBV20-1 and J usage is TRBJ2-7; no reliable D call. This sample comprised CD4+ T cells sorted from blood, obtained at week 24, from a patient treated with tofacitinib. The CDR3 sequence is CSAGRTDEQYF. The CDR3 bases are TGCAGTGCCGGCAGGACCGACGAGCAGTACTTC.